The next 11 T cell receptor beta chains were all read from a single sample in a study of molecular identifiers for immune sequencing clone quantification. TCRdb re-derived calls from the PCR reads in MiXCR, one entry per CDR3 protein. The sample shows some 100,000 distinct CDR3 sequences, under 20% of them seen only once. The sequencing sample was made of naive CD8+ T cells from blood, with Jurkat cell RNA spiked in. Subset described: FACS-sorted CD8+CD4-CCR7+CD45RA+ naive T cells. Receptors were obtained from a human donor in good health. Some libraries in this study had Jurkat cell RNA spiked in.

This clonotype was counted ten times or more. This sequence joins TRBV4-1 and TRBJ2-7, with 7 nucleotides matching TRBD2. V dropped 1 base and J dropped 0; count of bases not matched to a gene: 3. This CDR3 spans 15 amino acids. CDR1 and CDR2 (germline): MGHRA, YSYEKL. This chain's CDR3 is CASSQGASGSYEQYF. The CDR3 DNA reads TGCGCCAGCAGCCAAGGTGCTAGCGGCTCCTACGAGCAGTACTTC.

The table lists this clonotype with many counts. The genes are TRBV12-5 and TRBJ1-2, with D unresolved. V lost 0 bases and J lost 4, with 6 bases in between. The CDR3 is made up of 13 amino acids. The germline V gene encodes CDR1 LGHNT and CDR2 FRNRAP. This CDR3 is CASGLVYLYGYTF. As DNA, the CDR3 is TGTGCTAGTGGTTTGGTTTATCTCTATGGCTACACCTTC.

This clonotype was observed many times. The CDR3 is CASSLYPGELFF. CDR3 DNA: TGTGCCAGCAGCTTATACCCCGGGGAGCTGTTTTTT. This sequence joins TRBV7-3 and TRBJ2-2; the D is unclear. Trimming took off 2 bases at V and 6 bases at J, with 4 bases between the two ends. Germline V lookup: CDR1 SGHTA, CDR2 FQGTGA. The CDR3 has 12 residues.

In this sample, this clonotype turned up many times. The chain links TRBV27 to TRBJ2-7; TRBD1 might be the D (6 bases). Between the trimmed V and J ends, which lost 8 bases and 3 bases, there was a span of 17 bases. Per germline, CDR1 MNHEY and CDR2 SMNVEV (reference sequence). This CDR3 is built from 14 residues. The CDR3 DNA follows: TGTGCCAGCCGCTTGGTGGACAGATACTACGAGCAGTACTTC. Protein: CASRLVDRYYEQYF.

CDR3 in amino acids: CASSLSQGVNGYTF. The CDR3 nucleotides read TGTGCCAGCAGCTTGAGTCAGGGGGTGAATGGCTACACCTTC. This rearrangement joins TRBV5-4 to TRBJ1-2; 7 positions match TRBD1. CDR1 and CDR2 (germline): SGHNT, YYREEE (reference sequence). Unmatched junction bases numbered 6, after V lost 1 base and J lost 6 bases. There are 14 residues in the CDR3. The full variable domain, with the rest looked up from reference TRBV5-4 and TRBJ1-2, is ETGVTQSPTHLIKTRGQQVTLRCSSQSGHNTVSWYQQALGQGPQFIFQYYREEENGRGNFPPRFSGLQFPNYSSELNVNALELDDSALYLCASSLSQGVNGYTFGSGTRLTVV.

This clonotype was recorded many times. The chain couples TRBV6-4 to TRBJ1-1; D gene unclear. Looked up from germline, CDR1 is MRHNA and CDR2 is SNTAGT. This CDR3 comprises 16 residues. V dropped 5 bases and J dropped 2 bases, with 18 bases sitting between them. The CDR3 sequence: CASSKGTETFNTEAFF. In nucleotides, the CDR3 is TGTGCCAGCAGTAAAGGAACAGAGACTTTTAACACTGAAGCTTTCTTT.

This clonotype was detected ten times or more. The chain couples TRBV4-3 to TRBJ2-7; 7 bases line up with TRBD1. Germline CDR1 reads LGHNA; CDR2 reads YSLEER. V was clipped by 1 base and J by 4 bases; unmatched bases: 4. The CDR3 has 14 residues. CDR3 DNA: TGCGCCAGCAGCCAAGCTCCCAGGGGGTACGAGCAGTACTTC. Protein sequence: CASSQAPRGYEQYF.

This clonotype was counted between two and nine times. This clone may be a read error of a much larger clone one base away. V usage is TRBV12-3 or TRBV12-4 and J usage is TRBJ2-5; a possible D gene is TRBD2 (7 bases). Trimming removed 0 bases from V and 4 bases from J, with 12 bases in between. The CDR3 consists of 15 residues. The CDR3 DNA reads as TGTGCCAGCAGTTTAGCGGGGGGGCTGCCAGAGACCCAGTACTTC. Amino acids: CASSLAGGLPETQYF.

As for this clonotype: Possible read error: a much larger clone is one base away. CDR3 in amino acids: CSARGNGAGAPRDEQYF. CDR3 nucleotides: TGCAGTGCTAGAGGTAACGGTGCGGGAGCCCCCAGGGACGAGCAGTACTTC. The gene calls are TRBV20-1 and TRBJ2-7, with 7 bases identical to TRBD2. The CDR3 totals 17 residues. Germline CDR1 and CDR2: DFQATT and SNEGSKA (reference sequence). Unmatched junction bases numbered 17, after V lost 1 base and J lost 5 bases.

About this clonotype: A read error may explain this, as a much larger clone is one base away. The CDR3 protein is CASSPSTQSCEQYF. The DNA for the CDR3 is TGTGCCAGCAGCCCATCGACACAAAGCTGCGAGCAGTACTTC. The chain recombines TRBV7-6 with TRBJ2-7; D gene unclear. The germline CDR1 and CDR2 sequences are SGHVS and FNYEAQ. This CDR3 contains 14 residues. Trimming left V 5 bases short and J 6 bases short, with 17 bases between.

This clonotype was observed at least ten times. The chain uses TRBV5-4 and TRBJ1-2; D not certain. V lost 6 bases, J lost 4 bases, and 16 bases lay in between. The CDR3 has 14 amino acids. Germline CDR1 reads SGHNT; CDR2 reads YYREEE (reference sequence). CDR3 in amino acids: CASNPAEGGYGYTF. The CDR3 DNA sequence: TGTGCCAGCAACCCGGCTGAGGGAGGCTATGGCTACACCTTC.